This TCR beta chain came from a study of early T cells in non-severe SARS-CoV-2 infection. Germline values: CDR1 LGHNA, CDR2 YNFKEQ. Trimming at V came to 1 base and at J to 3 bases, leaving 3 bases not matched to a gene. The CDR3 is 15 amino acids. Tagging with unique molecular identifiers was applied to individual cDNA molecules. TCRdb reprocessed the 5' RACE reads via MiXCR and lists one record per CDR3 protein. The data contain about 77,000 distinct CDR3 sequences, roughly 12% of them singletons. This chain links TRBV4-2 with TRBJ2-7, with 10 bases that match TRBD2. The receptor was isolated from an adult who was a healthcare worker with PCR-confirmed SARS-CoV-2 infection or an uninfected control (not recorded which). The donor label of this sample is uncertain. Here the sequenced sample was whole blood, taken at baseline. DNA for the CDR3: TGTGCCAGCAGCCAAGTGCCTAGCGGGGGCTACGAGCAGTACTTC. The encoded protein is CASSQVPSGGYEQYF.